One sample yielded the 30 T cell receptor beta chains listed below, sequenced in a study of shared clonotypes between healthy human individuals. Naive CD8 cells, CD45RO-negative and positively selected for CCR7, excluded terminally differentiated effector memory CD45RA+ cells. Method: immunoSEQ multiplex PCR; TCRdb's copy keeps in-frame clones and lacks some. The sample consists of around 1.9 million clones, around 93% of them appearing once. The sample consisted of naive CD8+ T cells from PBMCs. These TCRs come from a man in his late teens or twenties in good health. Some clones in this sample may be carry-over from other donors' samples.

The rearrangement links TRBV5-6 to TRBJ1-2; no definite D call. The V end was cut by 3 bases, the J end by 4 bases, with 7 bases between. Germline loops: CDR1 SGHDT, CDR2 YYEEEE. The CDR3 totals 12 residues. The CDR3 sequence: CASSSRSYGYTF. The DNA for the CDR3 is TGTGCCAGCAGCTCGCGTAGCTATGGCTACACCTTC.

V gene TRBV12-5 combines with J gene TRBJ2-2; 13 nucleotides line up with TRBD2. The V segment lost 0 bases and the J segment 4 bases; nucleotides outside the gene matches: 8. The germline V gene encodes CDR1 LGHNT and CDR2 FRNRAP. The CDR3 runs 19 residues. The CDR3 spells CASGLVILAGGPFTGELFF. CDR3 bases: TGTGCTAGTGGTTTGGTGATACTAGCGGGAGGGCCCTTCACCGGGGAGCTGTTTTTT.

The chain recombines TRBV27 with TRBJ1-1; D gene unclear. The germline V gene encodes CDR1 MNHEY and CDR2 SMNVEV (reference sequence). V lost 8 bases to trimming and J lost 4 bases, with 11 bases between them. The CDR3 is made up of 12 amino acids. The CDR3 DNA reads as TGTGCCAGCGGTTACTATGGCACTGAAGCTTTCTTT. It is translated as CASGYYGTEAFF.

Comments on this clone: Other DNA variants within this sample encode the same CDR3. The V call is TRBV9, the J call TRBJ2-5; TRBD1 agrees at 8 bases. The CDR3 has 14 amino acids. From germline, CDR1 is SGDLS and CDR2 YYNGEE. The trim removed 3 bases at V and 2 bases at J, leaving 3 bases unmatched. This chain's CDR3 is CASSAYRGQETQYF. CDR3 DNA: TGTGCCAGCAGCGCATACAGGGGGCAAGAGACCCAGTACTTC. The complete variable domain, with remaining parts taken from reference TRBV9 and TRBJ2-5, reads DSGVTQTPKHLITATGQRVTLRCSPRSGDLSVYWYQQSLDQGLQFLIQYYNGEERAKGNILERFSAQQFPDLHSELNLSSLELGDSALYFCASSAYRGQETQYFGPGTRLLVL.

The rearrangement uses TRBV5-1 and TRBJ1-1, with TRBD1 matching 10 bases. V shed 4 bases, J shed 3 bases, and the junction held 3 bases outside the gene matches. CDR3 length: 14 residues. The germline V gene encodes CDR1 SGHRS and CDR2 YFSETQ. The CDR3 protein is CASSRGQGYTEAFF. The CDR3 DNA reads TGCGCCAGCAGCAGGGGACAGGGGTACACTGAAGCTTTCTTT.

This sequence joins TRBV14 and TRBJ1-3; D is undetermined. The CDR3 runs to 14 residues. V was trimmed by 4 bases and J by 0 bases, leaving 7 bases between them. Per germline, CDR1 SGHDN and CDR2 FVKESK. The chain's CDR3 is CASSRADSGNTIYF. The CDR3, as DNA: TGTGCCAGCAGCCGCGCGGACTCTGGAAACACCATATATTTT.

A remark on this clone: The same CDR3 can be traced to other DNA sequences in this sample. J is TRBJ2-1 and V is TRBV27; D remains unclear. CDR1 is MNHEY, CDR2 SMNVEV, per germline (reference sequence). V lost 0 bases to trimming and J lost 3 bases, with 6 bases between them. The CDR3 runs 14 residues. CDR3 nucleotide sequence: TGTGCCAGCAGTTTATCCGGCGGCTACAATGAGCAGTTCTTC. It encodes CASSLSGGYNEQFF.

This clone was recorded only once. The same CDR3 also results from other DNA sequences found in this sample. The chain has TRBV27 and TRBJ1-1; D is perhaps TRBD1 (5 bases). With 3 bases removed from V and 4 bases from J, the gap between germline ends came to 12 bases. This CDR3 is 14 amino acids long. Germline values: CDR1 MNHEY, CDR2 SMNVEV (reference sequence). The CDR3 sequence is CASSLRGAGTEAFF. CDR3 in DNA: TGTGCCAGCAGTTTGAGGGGCGCTGGCACTGAAGCTTTCTTT.

Note on this clone: In the same sample, other DNA sequences code for this CDR3. The chain has TRBV29-1 and TRBJ2-7, with D possibly matching TRBD1 (5 bases). Germline-derived CDR1 and CDR2 are SQVTM and ANQGSEA. CDR3 size: 14 residues. The V gene lost 0 bases and the J gene lost 1 base, with 10 bases spanning the gap. CDR3 DNA sequence: TGCAGCGTTGAAGAGCAGGGTGGGTCCTACGAGCAGTACTTC. It translates to CSVEEQGGSYEQYF.

This chain connects TRBV7-2 to TRBJ1-1, with D hard to call. V was cut by 8 bases and J by 1 base, with 14 bases left in between. The CDR3 sequence is 14 residues long. Per germline, CDR1 SGHTA and CDR2 FQGNSA. CDR3 sequence reads: CASGHARGNTEAFF. The CDR3 DNA reads TGTGCCAGCGGTCACGCCAGAGGGAACACTGAAGCTTTCTTT.

Here the CDR3 reads CASSPSDEQFF. The CDR3 nucleotides read TGTGCCAGCAGCCCTAGCGATGAGCAGTTCTTC. The J gene is TRBJ2-1, the V gene TRBV16, with D possibly being TRBD2 (6 bases). Trimming took off 4 bases at V and 8 bases at J, with 6 bases between the two ends. Germline values: CDR1 KGHSY, CDR2 FQNENV. The CDR3 is 11 amino acids.

As regards this clone: At the DNA level, this CDR3 is encoded by other sequences in the same sample as well. The rearrangement uses TRBV28 and TRBJ2-7; unclear D gene. Trimming cost V 5 bases and J 3 bases, with 8 bases left between them. The CDR3 runs 12 residues. Per germline, CDR1 MDHEN and CDR2 SYDVKM. CDR3 in amino acids: CASSRTNYEQYF. As DNA, the CDR3 is TGTGCCAGCAGTAGGACCAACTACGAGCAGTACTTC. Variable domain in full (rest from reference TRBV28 and TRBJ2-7): DVKVTQSSRYLVKRTGEKVFLECVQDMDHENMFWYRQDPGLGLRLIYFSYDVKMKEKGDIPEGYSVSREKKERFSLILESASTNQTSMYLCASSRTNYEQYFGPGTRLTVT.

In this sample, this clone turned up once. The gene calls are TRBV5-5 and TRBJ2-7; 8 bases map to TRBD2. This CDR3 has 15 residues. V gave up 3 bases and J gave up 6 bases; unmatched junction bases: 11. Germline V lookup: CDR1 SGHKS, CDR2 YYEKEE (reference sequence). In DNA form, the CDR3 reads TGTGCCAGCAGCTGGGGGGCTAGCGGGCTCGTCGAGCAGTACTTC. Translation gives CASSWGASGLVEQYF.

The chain carries TRBV7-9 and TRBJ1-1, with D possibly being TRBD1 (6 bases). This CDR3 spans 15 amino acids. The V gene lost 5 bases and the J gene lost 1 base, with 14 bases spanning the gap. The V gene's germline CDR1 is SEHNR and CDR2 FQNEAQ (reference sequence). In DNA form, the CDR3 reads TGTGCCAGCAGCACAGAGCCACAGGGGAACACTGAAGCTTTCTTT. Translated, it gives CASSTEPQGNTEAFF. The whole variable domain, filled in from reference TRBV7-9 and TRBJ1-1, reads DTGVSQNPRHKITKRGQNVTFRCDPISEHNRLYWYRQTLGQGPEFLTYFQNEAQLEKSRLLSDRFSAERPKGSFSTLEIQRTEQGDSAMYLCASSTEPQGNTEAFFGQGTRLTVV.

Comment on this clone: Other DNA sequences in the same sample also yield this CDR3. This chain joins TRBV27 and TRBJ2-3; D gene unclear. Germline CDR1 and CDR2: MNHEY and SMNVEV (reference sequence). V lost 2 bases and J 0 bases, leaving 9 bases between the germline ends. The CDR3 runs 15 residues. The CDR3 region is CASSLAETSTDTQYF. Written as DNA, the CDR3 is TGTGCCAGCAGTTTAGCGGAGACTAGCACAGATACGCAGTATTTT.

The rearrangement joins TRBV30 to TRBJ1-1; TRBD1 might be the D (5 bases). The germline V gene encodes CDR1 GTSNPN and CDR2 SVGIG (reference sequence). Trimming took 0 bases from V and 0 from J, leaving 14 bases between them. The CDR3 has 16 amino acids. CDR3 loop: CAWSVTGTGMNTEAFF. CDR3 DNA sequence: TGTGCCTGGAGTGTAACAGGTACCGGAATGAACACTGAAGCTTTCTTT.

About this clone: This CDR3 is also generated by other DNA sequences in the sample. The chain employs TRBV27 and TRBJ2-7; D is possibly TRBD1 (5 bases). Deletions cut 6 bases from V and 3 bases from J, with 6 bases between. Germline lookup yields CDR1 MNHEY and CDR2 SMNVEV (reference sequence). The CDR3 extends over 11 amino acids. DNA of the CDR3: TGTGCCAGCAGGCAGGGCTACGAGCAGTACTTC. Residues: CASRQGYEQYF.

The rearrangement links TRBV4-1 to TRBJ2-2; D may correspond to TRBD1 or TRBD2 (5 bases each). V was shortened by 4 bases and J by 8 bases, with 17 bases between the two germline ends. The CDR3 is 15 residues long. Germline V CDR1 and CDR2: MGHRA, YSYEKL. CDR3 coding DNA: TGCGCCAGCAGCCCGCCGAATGTGGGGACGGGGGAGCTGTTTTTT. Its translation is CASSPPNVGTGELFF.

The chain uses TRBV25-1 and TRBJ1-4; 9 positions agree with TRBD1. V trimming: 1 base; J trimming: 8 bases; junction bases outside the gene matches: 8. CDR3 length: 16 amino acids. Looked up from germline, CDR1 is MGHDK and CDR2 is SYGVNS. CDR3 DNA sequence: TGTGCCAGCAGTGAATTTGGGGACAGGGTTCGCGAAAAACTGTTTTTT. Its protein is CASSEFGDRVREKLFF.

The J gene is TRBJ1-4, the V gene TRBV7-6, with no clear D. This CDR3 has 12 residues. Germline V lookup: CDR1 SGHVS, CDR2 FNYEAQ. V lost 3 bases to trimming and J lost 9 bases, with 8 bases between them. The CDR3 is CASSLRQKKLFF. The CDR3 nucleotides are TGTGCCAGCAGCTTGCGTCAAAAAAAACTGTTTTTT.

This sequence joins TRBV27 and TRBJ2-7; 7 nucleotides match TRBD2. Germline assignment: CDR1 MNHEY and CDR2 SMNVEV (reference sequence). J lost 4 bases, V lost 5 bases, and 8 bases had no gene match. There are 14 residues in the CDR3. CDR3 residues: CASSILAAKYEQYF. DNA for the CDR3: TGTGCCAGCAGTATCCTAGCGGCAAAGTACGAGCAGTACTTC.

This clone was seen only a few times. V gene TRBV28 combines with J gene TRBJ2-7; TRBD2 agrees at 7 bases. The CDR3 extends over 16 amino acids. Per the germline V gene, CDR1 is MDHEN and CDR2 is SYDVKM. J lost 2 bases, V lost 4 bases, and 11 bases had no gene match. The chain's CDR3 is CASSSTRLAATYEQYF. As DNA, the CDR3 is TGTGCCAGCAGTTCAACACGACTAGCCGCTACCTACGAGCAGTACTTC.

This clone appeared a single time. For the CDR3, the DNA is TGTGCCAGCAGTACCCCGGGACAAGAGCAGTTCTTC. Translation: CASSTPGQEQFF. The V call is TRBV13, the J call TRBJ2-1, with a possible D match to TRBD1 (6 bases). V lost 6 bases to trimming and J lost 10 bases, with 13 bases between them. CDR1 is PRHDT, CDR2 FYEKMQ, per germline (reference sequence). The CDR3 extends over 12 amino acids.

The J gene is TRBJ2-3, the V gene TRBV5-5; 9 bases are shared with TRBD2. The CDR3 spans 18 residues. With 4 bases clipped from V and 6 bases from J, the junction kept 18 bases outside the gene matches. Germline V gives CDR1 SGHKS, CDR2 YYEKEE (reference sequence). As DNA, the CDR3 is TGTGCCAGCAGCCCGGGCGTGTCTAGCGGGACCAGGTGGGATACGCAGTATTTT. This codes for CASSPGVSSGTRWDTQYF.

The chain recombines TRBV2 with TRBJ2-7; TRBD2 matches at 10 bases. This CDR3 region has 15 residues. Per germline, CDR1 SNHLY and CDR2 FYNNEI. V trimming: 5 bases; J trimming: 5 bases; junction bases outside the gene matches: 9. The CDR3 sequence is CASSLASGSRDEQYF. DNA for the CDR3: TGTGCCAGCAGTTTGGCTAGCGGGAGCCGTGACGAGCAGTACTTC.

This clone was seen only a few times. In nucleotides, the CDR3 is TGTGCCAGCAGCTTACCGGACCGGGCTTTCTTT. Encoded protein: CASSLPDRAFF. This chain links TRBV7-9 with TRBJ1-1; no reliable D call. Trimming left V 2 bases short and J 11 bases short, with 9 bases between. The CDR3 is made up of 11 amino acids. CDR1 is SEHNR and CDR2 is FQNEAQ in the germline V gene (reference sequence).

The chain couples TRBV4-2 to TRBJ2-7; 15 bases fit TRBD2. Germline V lookup: CDR1 LGHNA, CDR2 YNFKEQ. The CDR3 is made up of 18 amino acids. V was pared by 2 bases and J by 0 bases, with 5 bases of the junction left unmatched. CDR3 residues: CASSQKGLAGGISYEQYF. CDR3 coding DNA: TGTGCCAGCAGCCAAAAAGGACTAGCGGGAGGGATCTCCTACGAGCAGTACTTC.

DNA for the CDR3: TGTGCCAGCAGCCAACGGCCCCAGAACACTGAAGCTTTCTTT. Translated, it gives CASSQRPQNTEAFF. The chain combines TRBV7-3 with TRBJ1-1; D is undetermined. Looked up from germline, CDR1 is SGHTA and CDR2 is FQGTGA. The CDR3 runs to 14 residues. V lost 5 bases and J 1 base, leaving 11 bases between the germline ends.

The chain uses TRBV30 and TRBJ1-1; TRBD1 is a possible D gene (5 bases). Trimming shortened V by 2 bases and J by 5 bases, and 15 bases separated the two germline ends. The CDR3 sequence is 14 residues long. Germline V gives CDR1 GTSNPN, CDR2 SVGIG (reference sequence). The CDR3 sequence is CAWSPGTGETEAFF. The DNA for the CDR3 is TGTGCCTGGAGTCCCGGGACGGGGGAGACTGAAGCTTTCTTT.

Worth noting for this clone: In the same sample, other DNA sequences code for this CDR3. This chain connects TRBV6-5 to TRBJ1-1, with D unclear. This CDR3 is 13 amino acids long. Trimming took 0 bases from V and 5 from J, leaving 7 bases between them. Germline V gives CDR1 MNHEY, CDR2 SVGAGI. The CDR3 sequence is CASSYSRVTEAFF. The CDR3 region has the DNA TGTGCCAGCAGTTACTCGCGGGTTACTGAAGCTTTCTTT.